A single sample is the source of the 8 T cell receptor beta chains below, sequenced in a study of metastatic and nonmetastatic thyroid tumors. TCRdb used MiXCR to call clones anew from the PCR reads. This sample has 34,000 or so clones; about 19% occur once, and the top ten carry under 9.5%. The entire patient cohort was treatment-naive prior to thyroid surgery. Sequenced material: blood. Receptors were obtained from a female donor with papillary thyroid cancer or a benign thyroid nodule (not recorded which). Some clones in this sample may be carry-over from other donors' samples.

A few counts support this clone. The rearrangement links TRBV29-1 to TRBJ1-2; possible D gene TRBD1, 5 bases. Trimming left V 6 bases short and J 3 bases short, with 11 bases between. The CDR3 is 12 amino acids. CDR1 and CDR2 from the germline V gene are SQVTM and ANQGSEA. The CDR3 sequence: CSVTTGDYGYTF. CDR3 nucleotide sequence: TGCAGCGTCACGACGGGGGACTATGGCTACACCTTC.

This clone showed up many times. The chain has TRBV5-5 and TRBJ1-5, with no clear D. CDR3 length equals 15 residues. Germline CDR1 SGHKS, CDR2 YYEKEE (reference sequence). V lost 1 base and J 3 bases, leaving 11 bases between the germline ends. The CDR3 sequence is CASSLSRMTNQPQHF. The CDR3 DNA reads TGTGCCAGCAGCTTGTCGCGAATGACCAATCAGCCCCAGCATTTT.

J is TRBJ2-7 and V is TRBV4-1; D remains unclear. CDR1 is MGHRA, CDR2 YSYEKL, per germline. The CDR3 covers 11 residues. V lost 6 bases, J lost 3 bases, and 6 bases lay in between. CDR3 in amino acids: CASSESYEQYF. DNA of the CDR3: TGCGCCAGCAGTGAAAGCTACGAGCAGTACTTC.

This clone has a count of ten or more. This chain uses TRBV15 with TRBJ1-1; D unclear. The germline V gene encodes CDR1 LNHNV and CDR2 YYDKDF (reference sequence). This CDR3 has 14 residues. V gave up 5 bases and J gave up 0 bases, with 10 bases separating them. CDR3 sequence (DNA): TGTGCCACCAGCCTAAGGACGGTGAACACTGAAGCTTTCTTT. Amino acid sequence: CATSLRTVNTEAFF.

This clone was detected ten times or more. The chain recombines TRBV7-9 with TRBJ1-2; 8 nucleotides agree with TRBD1. Germline-derived CDR1 and CDR2 are SEHNR and FQNEAQ (reference sequence). J gave up 6 bases and V 0 bases, and 0 bases lay outside the gene matches. CDR3 size: 13 residues. The CDR3 DNA reads as TGTGCCAGCAGCTTAGCGACAGGGGATGGCTACACCTTC. Its translation: CASSLATGDGYTF.

This clone showed up just a few times. This chain joins TRBV28 and TRBJ2-6; D is undetermined. Looked up from germline, CDR1 is MDHEN and CDR2 is SYDVKM. The length of the CDR3 is 15 residues. The germline V and J ends were trimmed by 6 bases and 0 bases, with 9 bases remaining between them. CDR3: CASRGWRSGANVLTF. Here the CDR3 DNA reads TGTGCCAGCAGGGGATGGCGCTCTGGGGCCAACGTCCTGACTTTC.

This clone has at least ten counts. The chain uses TRBV19 and TRBJ2-2; 7 bases match TRBD2. Per germline, CDR1 LNHDA and CDR2 SQIVND (reference sequence). V was clipped by 6 bases and J by 2 bases; unmatched bases: 3. The CDR3 length is 14 residues. CDR3 DNA sequence: TGTGCCAGTAGACCGGGACTAAACACCGGGGAGCTGTTTTTT. Its protein product is CASRPGLNTGELFF.

This clone ranks as large. The gene calls are TRBV20-1 and TRBJ1-5, with D possibly TRBD1 on 5 matching bases. Trimming shortened V by 4 bases and J by 4 bases, and 14 bases separated the two germline ends. This CDR3 contains 14 residues. The germline V gene encodes CDR1 DFQATT and CDR2 SNEGSKA (reference sequence). The CDR3 sequence: CSATGGTENQPQHF. The CDR3 nucleotides read TGCAGTGCTACTGGGGGGACGGAGAATCAGCCCCAGCATTTT.